This TCR beta chain emerged from a study of CD8+ T cells in alopecia areata. Germline values: CDR1 NSHNY, CDR2 SYGAGN. The CDR3 is made up of 16 amino acids. With V trimmed by 3 bases and J by 0 bases, 4 bases remained unmatched. For this clone: Gene names are the mouse ones. The read terminates 4 residues before the CDR3 end, so the remaining end is supplied by the germline J gene.

As the sequencing template, cDNA was produced by extracting RNA and reverse transcribing it. Produced via immunoSEQ multiplex PCR; TCRdb's table is partial and in-frame only. Observed in the sample are 290,000 or so clones, none of them singletons. The study sorted pooled cutaneous lymph node cells by CD4, CD8alpha, NKG2D, NKG2ACE and other markers. The gene calls are TRBV13-1 and TRBJ2-4; TRBD2 matches 10 bases. The sample was CD4+ T cells sorted from a lymph node. This clonotype was obtained from a C3H/HeJ mouse with alopecia areata. Mice of this strain are of MHC haplotype H2-k. The sequenced part of the CDR3 DNA is TGTGCCAGCAGTGGGGGGACTGGGGCTAGTCAAAAC. Translation: CASSGGTGASQN. The CDR3, in full, reads CASSGGTGASQNTLYF.